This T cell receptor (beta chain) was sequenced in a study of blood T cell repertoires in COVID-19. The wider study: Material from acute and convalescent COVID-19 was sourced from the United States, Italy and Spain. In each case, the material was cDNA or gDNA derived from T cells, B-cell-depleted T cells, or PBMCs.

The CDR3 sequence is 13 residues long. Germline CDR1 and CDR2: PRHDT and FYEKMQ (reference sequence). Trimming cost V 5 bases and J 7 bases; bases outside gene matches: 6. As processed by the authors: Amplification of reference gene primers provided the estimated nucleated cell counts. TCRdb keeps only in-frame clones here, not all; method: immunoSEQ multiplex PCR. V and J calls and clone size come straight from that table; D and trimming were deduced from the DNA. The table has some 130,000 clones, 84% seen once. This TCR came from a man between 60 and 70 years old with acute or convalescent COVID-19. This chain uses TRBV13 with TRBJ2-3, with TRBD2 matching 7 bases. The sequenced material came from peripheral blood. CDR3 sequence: CASSRDYLNTQYF. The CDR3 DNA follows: TGTGCCAGCAGCCGGGACTATCTGAATACGCAGTATTTT.